Listed below are T cell receptor beta chains from one sample, sequenced in a study of T cell changes during pregnancy in multiple sclerosis. Only in-frame clones appear in the TCRdb table, and some are missing; sequencing was by immunoSEQ multiplex PCR. The sample includes over 80,000 clones, just under 95% seen only once; the top ten take 1.2% to 1.5%. The sequences come from peripheral blood, collected in the third trimester of pregnancy. All receptors derive from a female donor in good health, enrolled as a control in a pregnancy study. The CDR3 runs from the conserved cysteine through the conserved F or W.

TRBJ2-7 TRBV11-2 CASSPAGGRWNEQYF
. TRBV5-1 CASSLDPGLYSYEQYF
TRBJ2-1 TRBV29-1 CSVHPDSNEQFF
TRBJ2-3 TRBV6-6 CALGRADTDTQYF
TRBJ1-6 TRBV30 CAWSSARTSSYNSPLHF
TRBJ1-5 TRBV6-4 CASSEGTRNQPQHF
TRBJ1-4 TRBV5-6 CASSLDRGEKLFF
TRBJ2-7 TRBV6-6 CASSGRDRGFYEQYF
TRBJ2-1 TRBV6-1 CASSVSSGSYNEQFF
TRBJ2-3 TRBV5-5 CQGPREGPTDTQYF
TRBJ1-2 TRBV29-1 CSVGPANYGYTF
TRBJ1-5 TRBV4-1 CASSQGVAAGQPQHF
TRBJ1-1 TRBV2 CASSEASRAFF
TRBJ2-7 TRBV28 CASSPPGYEQYF
TRBJ2-5 TRBV5-1 CASSTDWYQETQYF
TRBJ2-6 TRBV6-5 CASSSPRGSGANVLTF
TRBJ2-1 TRBV9 CASNPDSSYNEQFF
TRBJ2-5 TRBV6-5 CASSRGLTTQYF
TRBJ1-5 TRBV7-2 CASSRGGSNQPQHF
TRBJ2-7 TRBV18 CASSPPGQEQYF
TRBJ1-5 TRBV30 CAWSQQRQQPQHF
TRBJ2-2 TRBV11-3 CASSWGANTGELFF
TRBJ2-5 TRBV5-1 CASSADRGVQETQYF
TRBJ2-1 TRBV28 CATKAGAYNEQFF
TRBJ2-1 TRBV7-9 CASSLIRGRDEQFF
TRBJ2-5 TRBV5-1 CASSHGSIAGYETQYF
TRBJ2-5 TRBV7-8 CASSLDHREETQYF
TRBJ2-2 TRBV27 CASSLKGAPDTGELFF
TRBJ2-5 TRBV5-1 CASSLAFFEHRIPPGQKYQETQYF
TRBJ1-5 TRBV19 CASTLRTGGNQPQHF
TRBJ1-1 TRBV20-1 CSAPDRGRAFF
TRBJ2-1 TRBV5-1 CASSLVAGGPDEQFF
TRBJ2-7 TRBV2 CASRSWTDAYEQYF
TRBJ1-5 TRBV28 CASSSFPQHF
TRBJ1-5 TRBV19 CASSSPYRGGNQPQHF
TRBJ1-3 TRBV6-5 CASSYAGTGSGNTIYF
TRBJ1-4 TRBV25-1 CASSGPTKLFF
TRBJ1-5 TRBV15 CATSRETGNQPQHF
TRBJ2-7 TRBV28 CASTQLAGTEQYF
TRBJ2-1 TRBV6-6 CASTRTENEQFF
TRBJ2-7 TRBV6-6 CASNQNAGGPYEQYF